This T cell receptor (beta chain) was identified during a study of blood T cell repertoires in COVID-19 (TCRdb year 2020). With regard to the full study: Samples covering the acute and convalescent phases of COVID-19 were provided by collaborators in the United States, Italy and Spain. Nearly every sample came with metadata listing a de-identified subject ID, COVID-19 status, age in years and sex. Subjects who had been exposed to COVID-19, were actively infected with it, or had recovered from it provided the deeply sampled blood TCRbeta repertoires that made up the dataset. The prospective study material was composed of cDNA or gDNA derived from T cells, B-cell-depleted T cells, or PBMCs. Where HLA class I and class II types were available, the types were taken from metadata supplied by the sample provider, not from assay-based typing. A freely available public database, intended as a resource for researchers studying the immune response to SARS-CoV-2, is where the repertoires were released. The samples were drawn from the first 160 participants of the ongoing ImmuneRACE study and from over 950 subjects provided by 6 global collaborators.

The immunoSEQ Assay, a bias-controlled multiplex PCR, was used to amplify TCRbeta CDR3 regions from genomic DNA. The original pipeline was this. Nucleated cell counts per sample were estimated from amplification of reference gene primers within the assay. To quantify the absolute abundance of each unique TCRbeta CDR3 rearrangement, sequence reads were collapsed and filtered. Productive Simpson clonality was computed per sample as the square root of Simpson's diversity index over productive rearrangements. TCRdb obtained this table from immuneACCESS and retained in-frame rearrangements with V and J assigned. These tables miss some clones; where compared with another copy, unresolved V genes account for less than half of the shortfall, and the remainder is unexplained. V and J calls and clone size are given by that table; D and trimming were obtained from the DNA. This sample is represented by roughly 440,000 clones; 70% to 90% of them were singletons. The ten largest clones add up to approximately 12% of the sample.

This clone was picked up one time. What this receptor recognizes is not known. Nothing much larger sits one base from this clone, and base qualities are not available. CDR1 and CDR2, looked up from the germline V gene, are SGHDT and YYEEEE. Including the terminal cysteine and phenylalanine, the CDR3 comprises 15 residues. The entry retains the CDR3 DNA only, 45 bases that are in frame from base 1. V and J are trimmed by 3 bases and 5 bases, and the gene matches miss 1 base of the junction. At one collaborating source in Seattle, patients were enrolled during active infection and were followed longitudinally through the course of disease. Each collaborating institution followed its own protocols to collect whole blood in K2EDTA tubes. Collaborator samples were shipped for TCRbeta analysis as frozen whole blood, isolated PBMCs, or DNA extracted from either sample type. General study outcomes and caveats: How much clinical and demographic metadata was included differed by source and by participant, and the metadata was provided uncurated.

The sequence joins TRBV5-6 to TRBJ2-1, with 14 central nucleotides matching TRBD2. The sequencing input was peripheral blood. This sequence was found in a woman in her forties or fifties with COVID-19, enrolled during active disease. The CDR3 is CASSWTSGGNNEQFF. Here is the DNA: TGTGCCAGCAGCTGGACTAGCGGGGGGAACAATGAGCAGTTCTTC.